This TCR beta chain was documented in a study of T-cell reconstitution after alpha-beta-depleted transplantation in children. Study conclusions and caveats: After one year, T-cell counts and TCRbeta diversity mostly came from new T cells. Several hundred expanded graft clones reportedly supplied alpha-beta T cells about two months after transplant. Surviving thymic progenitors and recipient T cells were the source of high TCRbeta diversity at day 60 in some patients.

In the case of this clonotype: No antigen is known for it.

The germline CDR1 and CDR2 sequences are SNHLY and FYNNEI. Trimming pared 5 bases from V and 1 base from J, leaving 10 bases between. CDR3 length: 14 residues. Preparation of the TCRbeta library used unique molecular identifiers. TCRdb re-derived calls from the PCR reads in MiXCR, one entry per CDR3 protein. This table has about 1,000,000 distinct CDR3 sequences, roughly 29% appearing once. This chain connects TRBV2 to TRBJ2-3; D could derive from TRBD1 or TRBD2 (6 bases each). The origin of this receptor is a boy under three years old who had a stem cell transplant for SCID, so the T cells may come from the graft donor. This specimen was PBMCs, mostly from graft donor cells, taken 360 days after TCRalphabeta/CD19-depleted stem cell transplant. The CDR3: CASSRRGRTDTQYF. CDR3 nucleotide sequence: TGTGCCAGCAGTCGACGGGGGCGCACAGATACGCAGTATTTT. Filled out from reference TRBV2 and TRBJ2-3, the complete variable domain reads EPEVTQTPSHQVTQMGQEVILRCVPISNHLYFYWYRQILGQKVEFLVSFYNNEISEKSEIFDDQFSVERPDGSNFTLKIRSTKLEDSAMYFCASSRRGRTDTQYFGPGTRLTVL.